Following are 15 T cell receptor beta chains from one sample sequenced in a study of STAT5B mutations in CD4+ large granular lymphocyte leukemia (dated by TCRdb to the early 2020s). The library relied on the immunoSEQ multiplex PCR assay. In its TCRdb copy, this immuneACCESS table keeps in-frame sequences only and misses some clones. Where compared with another copy, unresolved V genes explain less than half of these, and the others have no known cause. For this sample there are around 38,000 clones; around 90% appear just once. The ten biggest clones cover 3.4% of the sample. Sample: CD4+ T cells from blood buffy coats. The receptors here all came from a human donor in good health.

The chain uses TRBV5-1 and TRBJ1-2; possible D gene TRBD1, 6 bases. Germline V gives CDR1 SGHRS, CDR2 YFSETQ. The CDR3 extends over 13 amino acids. V dropped 3 bases and J dropped 4 bases, with 10 bases sitting between them. The DNA of the CDR3 is TGCGCCAGCAGCTCGGGACAAATCTATGGCTACACCTTC. Translating it yields CASSSGQIYGYTF. The full variable domain, completed using reference TRBV5-1 and TRBJ1-2, is KAGVTQTPRYLIKTRGQQVTLSCSPISGHRSVSWYQQTPGQGLQFLFEYFSETQRNKGNFPGRFSGRQFSNSRSEMNVSTLELGDSALYLCASSSGQIYGYTFGSGTRLTVV.

V and J are TRBV28 and TRBJ2-7, with D possibly matching TRBD2 (6 bases). The CDR3 extends over 12 amino acids. The germline CDR1 and CDR2 sequences are MDHEN and SYDVKM. Deletions cut 4 bases from V and 6 bases from J, with 10 bases between. The CDR3: CASSSRDFEQYF. CDR3 in DNA: TGTGCCAGCAGTTCCCGGGACTTCGAGCAGTACTTC.

This chain uses TRBV19 with TRBJ1-1; D may be TRBD1 (5 bases). V was clipped by 1 base and J by 1 base, with 7 bases between them. Germline loops: CDR1 LNHDA, CDR2 SQIVND (reference sequence). The CDR3 extends over 14 amino acids. This chain's CDR3 is CASSIAGTNTEAFF. In nucleotides, the CDR3 is TGTGCCAGTAGTATAGCAGGGACGAACACTGAAGCTTTCTTT.

V is TRBV2 and J is TRBJ1-5, with a tentative D call TRBD1 (5 bases). The V end lost 4 bases, the J end lost 8 bases, and 12 bases lay between the germline ends. Germline-derived CDR1 and CDR2 are SNHLY and FYNNEI. The CDR3 contains 13 residues. CDR3 sequence reads: CASSVQIQEPQHF. CDR3 nucleotide sequence: TGTGCCAGCAGTGTCCAGATACAGGAGCCCCAGCATTTT.

This clone was counted a few times. This chain links TRBV28 with TRBJ1-2; D gene unclear. Germline-derived CDR1 and CDR2 are MDHEN and SYDVKM. Trimming stripped 2 bases from V and 6 bases from J, with 10 bases between. This CDR3 has 13 residues. This chain's CDR3 is CASSLNKPNGYTF. In DNA, the CDR3 is TGTGCCAGCAGTTTAAACAAGCCTAATGGCTACACCTTC.

J is TRBJ2-5 and V is TRBV11-1; D is ambiguous. Germline CDR1 reads SGHAT; CDR2 reads FQDESV (reference sequence). Trimming cost V 3 bases and J 1 base, with 6 bases left between them. The CDR3 consists of 13 residues. This CDR3 reads CASSFQSQETQYF. CDR3 nucleotide sequence: TGTGCCAGCAGCTTTCAGTCCCAAGAGACCCAGTACTTC.

This clone came up a few times. The chain joins TRBV10-1 to TRBJ2-2; D is unresolved. Trimming pared 6 bases from V and 3 bases from J, leaving 2 bases between. From germline, CDR1 is WNHNN and CDR2 SYGVQD (reference sequence). There are 11 residues in the CDR3. CDR3 bases: TGCGCCAGCAGGGACACCGGGGAGCTGTTTTTT. Encoded protein: CASRDTGELFF.

The chain joins TRBV5-1 to TRBJ2-2; D remains unclear. V was shortened by 5 bases and J by 1 base, with 9 bases between the two germline ends. This CDR3 has 14 residues. From germline, CDR1 is SGHRS and CDR2 YFSETQ. DNA of the CDR3: TGCGCCAGCAGAGAACAGCAGAACACCGGGGAGCTGTTTTTT. It yields the protein CASREQQNTGELFF.

V and J are TRBV2 and TRBJ2-7; the match to TRBD2 covers 8 bases. Germline CDR1 reads SNHLY; CDR2 reads FYNNEI. V dropped 7 bases and J dropped 3; count of bases not matched to a gene: 5. This CDR3 spans 13 amino acids. CDR3 DNA: TGTGCCAGCACGGGGGGACTAGACTACGAGCAGTACTTC. Protein: CASTGGLDYEQYF.

The chain combines TRBV11-3 with TRBJ2-3; 8 bases match TRBD2. The ends lost 1 base at V and 4 bases at J; junction bases unmatched: 10. The CDR3 sequence is 17 residues long. Looked up from germline, CDR1 is SGHNT and CDR2 is YENEEA. CDR3 sequence reads: CASSLGIGAGEADTQYF. The CDR3 DNA reads TGTGCCAGCAGCTTAGGGATCGGAGCGGGAGAGGCAGATACGCAGTATTTT.

The CDR3 DNA reads as TGTGCCAGCAGCTTGGCACAGGCCAAAAACATTCAGTACTTC. It encodes CASSLAQAKNIQYF. This chain uses TRBV5-4 with TRBJ2-4; D uncertain. Trimming removed 0 bases from V and 1 base from J, with 5 bases in between. Germline CDR1 reads SGHNT; CDR2 reads YYREEE (reference sequence). The CDR3 is made up of 14 amino acids.

The CDR3 loop is CASSLDRSNEQFF. The CDR3, as DNA: TGTGCCAGCAGCTTAGATAGGTCCAATGAGCAGTTCTTC. This chain joins TRBV11-2 and TRBJ2-1; unclear D gene. The CDR3 contains 13 residues. Germline V gene lookup returns CDR1 SGHAT and CDR2 FQNNGV. The ends were cut back, 0 bases at V and 6 bases at J, with 6 bases in the middle.

The chain joins TRBV7-6 to TRBJ2-2; D may be TRBD1 (7 bases). Per germline, CDR1 SGHVS and CDR2 FNYEAQ. Trimming took 1 base from V and 6 from J, leaving 12 bases between them. The CDR3 loop spans 15 amino acids. The CDR3 DNA is TGTGCCAGCAGCTTAGGTACAGGGGAGGCCGGGGAGCTGTTTTTT. Translated: CASSLGTGEAGELFF. The whole variable domain, remainder taken from reference TRBV7-6 and TRBJ2-2, is GAGVSQSPRYKVTKRGQDVALRCDPISGHVSLYWYRQALGQGPEFLTYFNYEAQQDKSGLPNDRFSAERPEGSISTLTIQRTEQRDSAMYRCASSLGTGEAGELFFGEGSRLTVL.

This clone was found a few times. The chain joins TRBV14 to TRBJ1-3; the D is unclear. The CDR3 has 14 amino acids. V was cut by 4 bases and J by 2 bases, with 9 bases left in between. Germline CDR1 reads SGHDN; CDR2 reads FVKESK. CDR3 sequence reads: CASSPRPTGNTIYF. Written as DNA, the CDR3 is TGTGCCAGCAGCCCCCGACCGACTGGAAACACCATATATTTT.

The V and J genes are TRBV20-1 and TRBJ2-7; D gene ambiguous. The CDR3 consists of 11 residues. Per the germline V gene, CDR1 is DFQATT and CDR2 is SNEGSKA (reference sequence). Trimming removed 5 bases from V and 6 bases from J, with 11 bases in between. The CDR3 DNA is TGCAGTGCTCTCTCTAGGTCCGAGCAGTACTTC. Translating gives CSALSRSEQYF.